The rows below give T cell receptor beta chains drawn from one sample of a study of T-cell memory formation after mild COVID-19. Each CDR3 protein is one row after TCRdb ran MiXCR on the 5' RACE reads. The sample lists approximately 34,000 distinct CDR3 sequences, 7.7% occurring once. Sequencing was done on a sample of PBMCs or a T cell subset sorted from them (not recorded which). The origin of the receptors is a man younger than 35 who had mild COVID-19 (a few samples of this study predate the infection). Cell type and time point are not known. Both conserved end residues are trimmed from each CDR3.

v_call,j_call,cdr3_aa
TRBV12-3/TRBV12-4,TRBJ2-3,ASSQGQGWGTDTQY
TRBV12-3/TRBV12-4,TRBJ2-7,ASSFRQISYEQY
TRBV4-1,TRBJ2-3,ASSQESTPSTDTQY
TRBV28,TRBJ1-5,ASRGTGGGQPQH
TRBV24-1,TRBJ2-5,ATSGTGGSETQY
TRBV7-2,TRBJ2-5,ASSFGRGIQETQY
TRBV24-1,TRBJ2-1,ATSESSVKLGEQF
TRBV12-3/TRBV12-4,TRBJ2-1,ASSHRDRGHEQF
TRBV5-5,TRBJ2-7,ASSWASSSVPYEQY
TRBV5-6,TRBJ1-5,ASSWGGNQPQH
TRBV18,TRBJ1-1,ASSPRPYFGTEAF
TRBV7-3,TRBJ1-2,ASSFGQGIGYT
TRBV15,TRBJ1-2,ATSSQGYGYT
TRBV12-3/TRBV12-4,TRBJ2-3,ASSLTDTQY
TRBV12-3/TRBV12-4,TRBJ1-5,ASSLRDGNQPQH
TRBV3-1,TRBJ2-3,ASSQPGLATY
TRBV5-4,TRBJ2-1,ASRTGGNNEQF
TRBV21-1,TRBJ1-6,ASSKGQGNSPLH
TRBV27,TRBJ1-4,ASSTEPGRLNEKLF
TRBV5-1,TRBJ2-7,ASSFGQGSEQY
TRBV29-1,TRBJ2-1,SVDTVQQF
TRBV7-2,TRBJ1-2,ASSLIRDQGYT
TRBV5-1,TRBJ1-2,ASSPPGQAYGYT
TRBV4-2,TRBJ2-2,ASSQASRNTGELF
TRBV12-3/TRBV12-4,TRBJ2-7,ASRGVSSYEQY
TRBV27,TRBJ1-5,ASSLRGRQPQH
TRBV10-3,TRBJ2-3,AISEYERGYTDTQY
TRBV29-1,TRBJ2-7,SVVWDYEQY
TRBV30,TRBJ1-1,AWGLAGLGAF
TRBV7-9,TRBJ2-3,AGLRGPTDTQY
TRBV6-6,TRBJ2-3,ASSKLREGRDTQY